The clone carrying this T cell receptor (beta chain) was observed a single time. The CDR3 is 15 amino acids. Germline CDR1 is SGHRS and CDR2 is YFSETQ. V shed 2 bases and J 5 bases; nucleotides not matched to a gene: 7. This sample stems from a study of technical replicates of blood from four donors. TCRdb's copy holds only in-frame clones and misses some; the assay was immunoSEQ multiplex PCR. The data contain around 100,000 clones, around 96% of them singletons. The chain carries TRBV5-1 and TRBJ2-5, with 9 bases aligning to TRBD1. The sequenced sample consisted of T cells isolated from PBMCs. This clonotype was sampled from a human donor in good health. CDR3 loop: CASSFLQGAGETQYF. CDR3 coding DNA: TGCGCCAGCAGCTTCTTACAGGGGGCTGGGGAGACCCAGTACTTC.